Sequencing of this T cell receptor (beta chain) was carried out in a study of blood T cell repertoires in COVID-19. On the study more broadly: Donors in the United States, Italy and Spain gave samples during acute or convalescent COVID-19. T cells, B-cell-depleted T cells, or PBMCs provided the cDNA or gDNA that served as material.

As processed by the authors: Amplifying reference gene primers gave estimates of nucleated cell counts. The table came from immunoSEQ multiplex PCR; TCRdb's copy has only in-frame clones and leaves some out. The D gene and trimming were derived from the DNA, and the V and J assignments and clone size from that table. The sample records approximately 93,000 clones, 60% to 85% being singletons. The V and J ends lost 1 base and 8 bases, in that order; junction bases with no gene match: 8. The CDR3 loop spans 15 amino acids. Germline CDR1 is SEHNR and CDR2 is FQNEAQ (reference sequence). This rearrangement joins TRBV7-9 to TRBJ2-1, with 7 bases aligning to TRBD2. The source is a woman of 80 years or more with acute or convalescent COVID-19. Sequences were obtained from peripheral blood. The CDR3 sequence: CASSLVERGGDEQFF. CDR3 sequence (DNA): TGTGCCAGCAGCTTAGTCGAGCGGGGAGGGGATGAGCAGTTCTTC.